Below are 25 T cell receptor beta chains sequenced from a single sample in a study of immune evolution from preneoplasia to lung adenocarcinoma. Sequencing used immunoSEQ multiplex PCR; TCRdb keeps in-frame clones, though not all of them. The sample shows roughly 40,000 clones, 65% to 80% of them seen only once. Sequenced: FFPE invasive lung adenocarcinoma tissue. The source is a person aged 55 to 75 with lung adenocarcinoma.

V and J are TRBV7-8 and TRBJ2-1, with D possibly called TRBD1 or TRBD2 (5 bases each). With 5 bases removed from V and 10 bases from J, the gap between germline ends came to 18 bases. Germline CDR1 SGHVS, CDR2 FQNEAQ. The CDR3 contains 14 residues. The CDR3 is CASSQSSLGTEQFF. DNA for the CDR3: TGTGCCAGCAGCCAATCGTCGCTGGGGACGGAGCAGTTCTTC.

The chain combines TRBV9 with TRBJ2-2; D call uncertain. The CDR3 has 15 amino acids. Trimming removed 2 bases from V and 0 bases from J, with 8 bases in between. Germline CDR1 is SGDLS and CDR2 is YYNGEE. CDR3 in DNA: TGTGCCAGCAGCGTTGGGGTAACGAACACCGGGGAGCTGTTTTTT. This sequence encodes CASSVGVTNTGELFF. The complete variable domain, with remaining parts taken from reference TRBV9 and TRBJ2-2, reads DSGVTQTPKHLITATGQRVTLRCSPRSGDLSVYWYQQSLDQGLQFLIQYYNGEERAKGNILERFSAQQFPDLHSELNLSSLELGDSALYFCASSVGVTNTGELFFGEGSRLTVL.

V and J are TRBV9 and TRBJ2-5; the match to TRBD1 covers 7 bases. The CDR3 totals 15 residues. The ends lost 0 bases at V and 7 bases at J; junction bases unmatched: 9. Germline assignment: CDR1 SGDLS and CDR2 YYNGEE. CDR3 nucleotides: TGTGCCAGCAGCGTAGGAACAAACCCAGGGGGGACCCAGTACTTC. This sequence encodes CASSVGTNPGGTQYF. The variable domain in full, completed from reference TRBV9 and TRBJ2-5, reads DSGVTQTPKHLITATGQRVTLRCSPRSGDLSVYWYQQSLDQGLQFLIQYYNGEERAKGNILERFSAQQFPDLHSELNLSSLELGDSALYFCASSVGTNPGGTQYFGPGTRLLVL.

This clone has only a few counts. The CDR3 is CASSGRTGYGGDTQYF. The CDR3 DNA is TGTGCCAGCAGCGGAAGGACAGGGTATGGTGGAGATACGCAGTATTTT. The chain links TRBV7-9 to TRBJ2-3, with 8 bases fitting TRBD1. Germline CDR1 reads SEHNR; CDR2 reads FQNEAQ (reference sequence). The V and J ends lost 5 bases and 5 bases, in that order; junction bases with no gene match: 12. This CDR3 has 16 amino acids.

The chain carries TRBV6-6 and TRBJ1-1; TRBD1 agrees at 8 bases. The germline V gene has CDR1 MNHNY and CDR2 SVGAGI (reference sequence). This CDR3 spans 14 amino acids. V trimming: 2 bases; J trimming: 1 base; junction bases outside the gene matches: 0. DNA for the CDR3: TGTGCCAGCAGTTACGGGACAGGGAACACTGAAGCTTTCTTT. Encoded protein: CASSYGTGNTEAFF.

The V and J genes are TRBV4-1 and TRBJ2-5, with unresolved D. The closer fit of TRBJ2-7 to the DNA end suggests the J call may be wrong. Germline V CDR1 and CDR2: MGHRA, YSYEKL. The CDR3 contains 12 residues. CDR3 DNA: TGCGCCAGCAGCCAAACGCCCTACGAGCAGTACTTC. Amino acids: CASSQTPYEQYF.

This clone was seen a single time. The chain has TRBV29-1 and TRBJ2-2; unclear D gene. Germline assignment: CDR1 SQVTM and CDR2 ANQGSEA. The CDR3 is made up of 11 amino acids. The V gene lost 5 bases and the J gene lost 7 bases, with 8 bases spanning the gap. CDR3 amino acids: CSVFSIGELFF. CDR3 nucleotides: TGCAGCGTTTTTTCGATCGGGGAGCTGTTTTTT.

The chain is built from TRBV6-5 and TRBJ2-7; weak D call: TRBD2 (7 bases). This CDR3 contains 14 residues. CDR1 and CDR2 (germline): MNHEY, SVGAGI. The ends were cut back, 6 bases at V and 2 bases at J, with 14 bases in the middle. CDR3 region: CASSRGGGPYEQYF. The CDR3 nucleotides are TGTGCCAGCAGCCGAGGGGGAGGGCCCTACGAGCAGTACTTC.

In this sample, this clone turned up once. The rearrangement joins TRBV6-5 to TRBJ2-5; D might be TRBD1 or TRBD2, each matching 5 bases. CDR1 is MNHEY and CDR2 is SVGAGI in the germline V gene. The CDR3 runs to 13 residues. With 6 bases removed from V and 6 bases from J, the gap between germline ends came to 14 bases. CDR3 DNA: TGTGCCAGCAGCCGGGACCGCCAGCAGACCCAGTACTTC. Its translation: CASSRDRQQTQYF.

This chain uses TRBV7-3 with TRBJ2-7; no firm D call. The germline V and J ends were trimmed by 1 base and 7 bases, with 11 bases remaining between them. CDR3 length: 13 residues. Germline loops: CDR1 SGHTA, CDR2 FQGTGA. CDR3 in amino acids: CASSLNPRGEQYF. The CDR3 DNA reads TGTGCCAGCAGCTTAAACCCCCGTGGGGAGCAGTACTTC. Using reference TRBV7-3 and TRBJ2-7 for the parts outside the CDR3, the full variable domain is GAGVSQTPSNKVTEKGKYVELRCDPISGHTALYWYRQSLGQGPEFLIYFQGTGAADDSGLPNDRFFAVRPEGSVSTLKIQRTERGDSAVYLCASSLNPRGEQYFGPGTRLTVT.

The chain couples TRBV5-6 to TRBJ2-2; D is unresolved. V lost 2 bases, J lost 5 bases, and 10 bases lay in between. This CDR3 spans 14 amino acids. Germline V gives CDR1 SGHDT, CDR2 YYEEEE. In nucleotides, the CDR3 is TGTGCCAGCAGCTTTTTATACGGGACCGGGGAGCTGTTTTTT. Its translation is CASSFLYGTGELFF.

The chain joins TRBV9 to TRBJ2-1, with TRBD2 matching over 12 bases. The germline CDR1 and CDR2 sequences are SGDLS and YYNGEE. The trim removed 5 bases at V and 4 bases at J, leaving 7 bases unmatched. The CDR3 loop spans 16 amino acids. The CDR3 sequence is CASSRPGLAGYNEQFF. CDR3 bases: TGTGCCAGCAGTCGTCCGGGACTAGCGGGTTACAATGAGCAGTTCTTC.

The V call is TRBV7-8, the J call TRBJ1-4; no clear D. V was pared by 0 bases and J by 4 bases, with 3 bases between. This CDR3 comprises 13 residues. The V gene's germline CDR1 is SGHVS and CDR2 FQNEAQ. CDR3 amino acids: CASSLALNEKLFF. CDR3 in DNA: TGTGCCAGCAGCTTAGCCCTTAATGAAAAACTGTTTTTT.

The chain employs TRBV30 and TRBJ1-2; the D is unclear. The ends were cut back, 2 bases at V and 6 bases at J, with 10 bases in the middle. Germline lookup yields CDR1 GTSNPN and CDR2 SVGIG (reference sequence). The length of the CDR3 is 12 residues. CDR3 DNA: TGTGCCTGGAGTTTGGGAATACATGGCTACACCTTC. It yields the protein CAWSLGIHGYTF.

CDR3 sequence (DNA): TGTGCCAGCAGCTTAGTTTCCCGAACAGATACGCAGTATTTT. Translating gives CASSLVSRTDTQYF. The V call is TRBV7-3, the J call TRBJ2-3; D gene ambiguous. Germline-derived CDR1 and CDR2 are SGHTA and FQGTGA. The CDR3 consists of 14 residues. V lost 2 bases to trimming and J lost 3 bases, with 9 bases between them.

V usage is TRBV18 and J usage is TRBJ2-5; possible D gene TRBD1, 5 bases. V was clipped by 0 bases and J by 5 bases, with 10 bases between them. This CDR3 has 14 residues. Germline V lookup: CDR1 KGHSH, CDR2 LQKENI. CDR3 sequence (DNA): TGTGCCAGCTCACCACCGAGTGCAGGGGAGACCCAGTACTTC. Its protein is CASSPPSAGETQYF.

The V call is TRBV18, the J call TRBJ2-1, with 14 bases identical to TRBD2. This CDR3 is built from 15 residues. Germline CDR1 reads KGHSH; CDR2 reads LQKENI. After removal of 4 bases from V and 9 bases from J, the junction contained 5 bases not matched to a gene. The CDR3 sequence: CASSLGLAGEGEQFF. CDR3 coding DNA: TGTGCCAGCTCACTGGGACTAGCGGGAGAAGGTGAGCAGTTCTTC. Full variable domain (remainder filled in from reference TRBV18 and TRBJ2-1): NAGVMQNPRHLVRRRGQEARLRCSPMKGHSHVYWYRQLPEEGLKFMVYLQKENIIDESGMPKERFSAEFPKEGPSILRIQQVVRGDSAAYFCASSLGLAGEGEQFFGPGTRLTVL.

The count of this clone is one. The chain recombines TRBV25-1 with TRBJ2-7; D not resolved. Germline assignment: CDR1 MGHDK and CDR2 SYGVNS. There are 13 residues in the CDR3. Deletions cut 1 base from V and 0 bases from J, with 4 bases between. CDR3 in amino acids: CASSESRSYEQYF. In nucleotides, the CDR3 is TGTGCCAGCAGTGAATCGCGCTCCTACGAGCAGTACTTC.

The chain carries TRBV19 and TRBJ1-1, with 7 bases that match TRBD1. CDR3 length: 13 amino acids. Germline CDR1 is LNHDA and CDR2 is SQIVND (reference sequence). The trim removed 7 bases at V and 2 bases at J, leaving 4 bases unmatched. The CDR3, as DNA: TGTGCCAGTAACAGGGGCGCTAACACTGAAGCTTTCTTT. Encoded protein: CASNRGANTEAFF.

A remark on this clone: Different DNA sequences within this sample yield the same CDR3. The chain recombines TRBV7-2 with TRBJ1-5; D unresolved. V gave up 0 bases and J gave up 6 bases, with 6 bases separating them. The CDR3 consists of 13 residues. From germline, CDR1 is SGHTA and CDR2 FQGNSA. Here the CDR3 DNA reads TGTGCCAGCAGCTTAGCGCGGGGTCAGCCCCAGCATTTT. Protein: CASSLARGQPQHF.

The J gene is TRBJ2-1, the V gene TRBV5-1, with TRBD2 matching over 11 bases. The CDR3 is made up of 16 amino acids. Germline loops: CDR1 SGHRS, CDR2 YFSETQ. V lost 1 base to trimming and J lost 6 bases; unmatched junction nucleotides: 6. In DNA form, the CDR3 reads TGCGCCAGCAGCTTGATCCCACTAGCGGGAGCCAATGAGCAGTTCTTC. It encodes CASSLIPLAGANEQFF.

For this clone: Different DNA sequences within this sample yield the same CDR3. The genes are TRBV27 and TRBJ2-6, with no clear D. CDR3 length: 13 residues. The germline CDR1 and CDR2 sequences are MNHEY and SMNVEV (reference sequence). V was cut by 2 bases and J by 2 bases, with 1 base left in between. CDR3 loop: CASSLTGANVLTF. The CDR3 DNA follows: TGTGCCAGCAGTTTAACTGGGGCCAACGTCCTGACTTTC.

This chain joins TRBV5-5 and TRBJ1-2, with TRBD1 matching 8 bases. CDR1 SGHKS and CDR2 YYEKEE come from the germline V gene (reference sequence). Trimming removed 1 base from V and 4 bases from J; junction bases left unmatched: 6. This CDR3 is built from 15 residues. Here the CDR3 reads CASSLQGAATYGYTF. The CDR3 DNA reads TGTGCCAGCAGCTTGCAGGGGGCCGCGACCTATGGCTACACCTTC.

CDR3 residues: CSVEAVDRVGAFF. The CDR3 coding sequence is TGCAGCGTTGAAGCCGTTGACAGGGTTGGAGCTTTCTTT. The rearrangement links TRBV29-1 to TRBJ1-1; 7 bases line up with TRBD1. With V trimmed by 1 base and J by 10 bases, 9 bases remained unmatched. The germline V gene encodes CDR1 SQVTM and CDR2 ANQGSEA. CDR3 length equals 13 residues. The full variable domain, with the rest looked up from reference TRBV29-1 and TRBJ1-1, is SAVISQKPSRDICQRGTSLTIQCQVDSQVTMMFWYRQQPGQSLTLIATANQGSEATYESGFVIDKFPISRPNLTFSTLTVSNMSPEDSSIYLCSVEAVDRVGAFFGQGTRLTVV.

This clone was seen a few times. The chain couples TRBV19 to TRBJ2-2, with TRBD1 matching 11 bases. V was clipped by 1 base and J by 7 bases; unmatched bases: 8. Germline values: CDR1 LNHDA, CDR2 SQIVND (reference sequence). This CDR3 comprises 17 residues. DNA of the CDR3: TGTGCCAGTAGTATAGTCGGACAGGGGGCGGGTGGCGGGGAGCTGTTTTTT. It codes for CASSIVGQGAGGGELFF. Combining the CDR3 with reference TRBV19 and TRBJ2-2 gives the whole variable domain DGGITQSPKYLFRKEGQNVTLSCEQNLNHDAMYWYRQDPGQGLRLIYYSQIVNDFQKGDIAEGYSVSREKKESFPLTVTSAQKNPTAFYLCASSIVGQGAGGGELFFGEGSRLTVL.